These 20 T cell receptor beta chains share one sample of origin, sequenced in a study of blood T cell repertoires in COVID-19. The table came from immunoSEQ multiplex PCR; TCRdb's copy has only in-frame clones and leaves some out. The data show 150,000 to 200,000 clones, more than 60% seen once. Sequenced: peripheral blood. The receptors were sampled from a man aged 50 or older who had recovered from COVID-19.

V gene TRBV7-6 combines with J gene TRBJ2-2; 8 bases are a match to TRBD1. The CDR3 contains 15 residues. The J segment lost 6 bases and the V segment lost 4 bases, leaving 7 bases of the junction unmatched. Per the germline V gene, CDR1 is SGHVS and CDR2 is FNYEAQ. The CDR3 sequence is CASSSYRGRPGELFF. In nucleotides, the CDR3 is TGTGCCAGCAGCTCATACAGGGGGAGGCCCGGGGAGCTGTTTTTT.

The chain links TRBV18 to TRBJ1-1, with D maybe TRBD1 (6 bases). CDR3 length equals 15 residues. Germline CDR1 reads KGHSH; CDR2 reads LQKENI. Trimming removed 5 bases from V and 4 bases from J, with 17 bases in between. The CDR3 protein is CASSGTTGVGTEAFF. The CDR3, as DNA: TGTGCCAGCTCAGGAACGACAGGCGTCGGCACTGAAGCTTTCTTT.

The V gene is TRBV20-1, the J gene TRBJ2-2; possible D gene TRBD1, 5 bases. CDR1 and CDR2 (germline): DFQATT, SNEGSKA (reference sequence). Trimming left V 3 bases short and J 2 bases short, with 19 bases between. The CDR3 covers 17 residues. DNA of the CDR3: TGCAGTGCTAGTGATTTTAGGGCCCAGGGTAACACCGGGGAGCTGTTTTTT. Translated, it gives CSASDFRAQGNTGELFF.

This chain connects TRBV4-3 to TRBJ2-7; weak D call: TRBD2 (7 bases). Trimming removed 4 bases at V and 1 base at J, with 17 bases between. Germline V gives CDR1 LGHNA, CDR2 YSLEER. The CDR3 runs 16 residues. The CDR3 sequence is CASSRVLGRGSYEQYF. Written as DNA, the CDR3 is TGCGCCAGCAGCCGTGTATTGGGGAGGGGGTCCTACGAGCAGTACTTC.

This chain joins TRBV5-1 and TRBJ2-7; perhaps TRBD1 as D (6 bases). The CDR3 has 15 amino acids. Per germline, CDR1 SGHRS and CDR2 YFSETQ. V was trimmed by 2 bases and J by 0 bases, leaving 12 bases between them. CDR3 DNA sequence: TGCGCCAGCAGCTTAACTGGACAGAGCTCCTACGAGCAGTACTTC. Its translation: CASSLTGQSSYEQYF.

The V call is TRBV27, the J call TRBJ1-2, with 9 bases matching TRBD1. The CDR3 extends over 16 amino acids. Per the germline V gene, CDR1 is MNHEY and CDR2 is SMNVEV (reference sequence). The J segment lost 6 bases and the V segment lost 4 bases, leaving 12 bases of the junction unmatched. CDR3 DNA sequence: TGTGCCAGCAGTTCTATCTCGGGGACAGGGAATAATGGCTACACCTTC. Residues: CASSSISGTGNNGYTF.

The chain carries TRBV28 and TRBJ2-7; D is ambiguous. With 8 bases removed from V and 0 bases from J, the gap between germline ends came to 20 bases. The CDR3 consists of 16 residues. Per the germline V gene, CDR1 is MDHEN and CDR2 is SYDVKM. Written as DNA, the CDR3 is TGTGCCAGCCCACCCCCGTGGGCTGTGCACTCCTACGAGCAGTACTTC. Translated: CASPPPWAVHSYEQYF.

This chain connects TRBV6-5 to TRBJ2-7; 9 bases are a match to TRBD1. Germline V gene lookup returns CDR1 MNHEY and CDR2 SVGAGI. The ends lost 7 bases at V and 5 bases at J; junction bases unmatched: 6. The CDR3 sequence is 13 residues long. CDR3 sequence reads: CASNRDREHEQYF. The CDR3 nucleotides read TGTGCCAGCAATCGGGACAGGGAGCACGAGCAGTACTTC.

The chain employs TRBV10-3 and TRBJ2-1; D is perhaps TRBD1 (6 bases). Trimming took 0 bases from V and 10 from J, leaving 7 bases between them. The CDR3 is made up of 12 amino acids. CDR1 is ENHRY, CDR2 SYGVKD, per germline. CDR3 region: CAISESRGEQFF. The CDR3 DNA sequence: TGTGCCATCAGTGAGTCTAGGGGGGAGCAGTTCTTC.

This sequence joins TRBV10-1 and TRBJ1-1, with TRBD1 matching over 9 bases. Per the germline V gene, CDR1 is WNHNN and CDR2 is SYGVQD (reference sequence). Trimming cost V 4 bases and J 4 bases; bases outside gene matches: 4. The CDR3 extends over 14 amino acids. The CDR3 DNA sequence: TGCGCCAGCAGTGTCGAGACAGGGGGCACTGAAGCTTTCTTT. Protein product: CASSVETGGTEAFF.

The V call is TRBV3-1 (or the pseudogene TRBV3-2), the J call TRBJ2-1; the match to TRBD2 covers 16 bases. The CDR3 length is 21 residues. The germline V gene has CDR1 LGHDT and CDR2 YNNKEL (reference sequence). V was clipped by 1 base and J by 10 bases; unmatched bases: 19. CDR3 region: CASSQGGTSGRVMRDPGEQFF. CDR3 DNA: TGTGCCAGCAGCCAAGGGGGGACTAGCGGGAGGGTAATGAGGGATCCCGGGGAGCAGTTCTTC.

This clone was recorded only once. The V call is TRBV27, the J call TRBJ2-7; TRBD2 is a possible D gene (9 bases). CDR1 is MNHEY, CDR2 SMNVEV, per germline (reference sequence). V lost 6 bases to trimming and J lost 0 bases, with 18 bases between them. The CDR3 has 16 amino acids. Here the CDR3 reads CASRDRVSGGSYEQYF. CDR3 DNA: TGTGCCAGCAGGGACAGGGTTAGCGGGGGCTCCTACGAGCAGTACTTC.

This clone was recorded only once. The rearrangement links TRBV4-2 to TRBJ2-4; the D gene is possibly TRBD2 (7 bases). This CDR3 region has 15 residues. CDR1 and CDR2 from the germline V gene are LGHNA and YNFKEQ. The ends were cut back, 4 bases at V and 1 base at J, with 11 bases in the middle. CDR3 DNA sequence: TGTGCCAGCAGCCCGGGGGGCCCGGCCAAAAACATTCAGTACTTC. It codes for CASSPGGPAKNIQYF.

The V and J genes are TRBV29-1 and TRBJ2-1; D gene unclear. The V and J ends lost 5 bases and 0 bases respectively, with 11 bases between them. CDR1 and CDR2 from the germline V gene are SQVTM and ANQGSEA. This CDR3 region has 14 residues. The CDR3 region is CSVTVFSSYNEQFF. In DNA, the CDR3 is TGCAGCGTTACAGTTTTCAGCTCCTACAATGAGCAGTTCTTC.

The chain is built from TRBV7-9 and TRBJ2-1, with 11 bases aligning to TRBD1. The CDR3 totals 16 residues. Unmatched junction bases numbered 4, after V lost 4 bases and J lost 2 bases. Germline V gene lookup returns CDR1 SEHNR and CDR2 FQNEAQ (reference sequence). Here the CDR3 DNA reads TGTGCCAGCAGCTCTCCGGGACAGGGGGCCTACAATGAGCAGTTCTTC. Amino acid sequence: CASSSPGQGAYNEQFF.

The chain uses TRBV27 and TRBJ2-4; 7 bases map to TRBD2. The CDR3 runs to 13 residues. J was trimmed by 2 bases and V by 8 bases; bases with no gene match: 3. Germline loops: CDR1 MNHEY, CDR2 SMNVEV (reference sequence). The CDR3 here is CASGRGSKNIQYF. The CDR3 region has the DNA TGTGCCAGCGGGAGGGGCTCCAAAAACATTCAGTACTTC.

This chain links TRBV11-2 with TRBJ2-3, with TRBD2 as a possible D gene (6 bases). The CDR3 covers 16 residues. Germline V gene lookup returns CDR1 SGHAT and CDR2 FQNNGV. V gave up 1 base and J gave up 4 bases, with 15 bases separating them. The CDR3 loop reads CASSLVPGVEADTQYF. The CDR3 DNA reads TGTGCCAGCAGCTTAGTTCCGGGAGTTGAGGCAGATACGCAGTATTTT.

A single count supports this clone. The chain recombines TRBV6-6 with TRBJ1-6, with no clear D. In germline, CDR1 is MNHNY, CDR2 SVGAGI (reference sequence). Trimming stripped 6 bases from V and 10 bases from J, with 10 bases between. CDR3 length: 12 residues. The CDR3 DNA follows: TGTGCCAGCAGCCCGTGGGAGTCACCCCTCCACTTT. This translates into CASSPWESPLHF.

This clone was counted a single time. The chain recombines TRBV5-5 with TRBJ2-7; TRBD2 aligns across 7 bases. The CDR3 has 14 residues. After removal of 2 bases from V and 3 bases from J, the junction contained 5 bases not matched to a gene. Germline V gene sequence: CDR1 SGHKS, CDR2 YYEKEE (reference sequence). CDR3 coding DNA: TGTGCCAGCAGCTTCTTGCGGGAGCGCTACGAGCAGTACTTC. Translated: CASSFLRERYEQYF.

This chain joins TRBV7-6 and TRBJ2-7; D remains ambiguous. The germline V gene has CDR1 SGHVS and CDR2 FNYEAQ. The CDR3 has 11 residues. Trimming left V 5 bases short and J 4 bases short, with 6 bases between. The CDR3 DNA is TGTGCCAGCAGCCCGTTTTACGAGCAGTACTTC. Protein product: CASSPFYEQYF.